The rows below give T cell receptor beta chains drawn from one sample of a study of T cells of healthy individuals. TCRdb re-derived calls from the 5' RACE reads in MiXCR, one entry per CDR3 protein. The repertoire holds about 82,000 distinct CDR3 sequences, with about 4.8% as singletons. These receptors were collected from a female donor in good health. Both conserved end residues are part of each CDR3. D genes are given only for firm matches. Clone size is not always given. Where it is, it says once, few, many or a class for expanded clones.

size	V	D	J	CDR3	DNA
many	TRBV12-3/TRBV12-4	-	TRBJ2-2	CASTRNAGELFF	TGTGCCAGCACCAGGAATGCCGGGGAGCTGTTTTTT
many	TRBV29-1	TRBD2	TRBJ2-7	CSVTGTTTYEQYF	TGCAGCGTTACCGGGACTACTACTTACGAGCAGTACTTC
-	TRBV12-3/TRBV12-4	-	TRBJ1-2	CASSLGDGYTF	TGTGCCAGCAGTTTAGGAGATGGCTACACCTTC
many	TRBV20-1	-	TRBJ1-1	CSARDIGRLNTEAFF	TGCAGTGCGCGGGACATTGGGCGCCTGAACACTGAAGCTTTCTTT
many	TRBV20-1	-	TRBJ1-5	CSVQGGVEQPQHF	TGCAGTGTACAGGGTGGGGTAGAACAGCCCCAGCATTTT
many	TRBV6-1	-	TRBJ2-7	CAWGDLYEQYF	TGTGCCTGGGGGGACCTTTACGAGCAGTACTTC
many	TRBV14	TRBD1	TRBJ1-1	CASSQWGRGLISNWTEAFF	TGTGCCAGCAGCCAATGGGGCAGGGGGCTAATATCGAACTGGACTGAAGCTTTCTTT
many	TRBV6-5	-	TRBJ2-1	CASSYEGNNEQFF	TGTGCCAGCAGTTATGAGGGCAACAATGAGCAGTTCTTC
many	TRBV29-1	TRBD2	TRBJ2-1	CSARGASGETYNEQFF	TGCAGCGCTAGGGGGGCTAGCGGGGAGACCTACAATGAGCAGTTCTTC
-	TRBV5-4	-	TRBJ1-2	CASSSGTADYYGYTF	TGTGCCAGCAGCTCAGGGACGGCGGATTACTATGGCTACACCTTC
many	TRBV7-4	-	TRBJ2-1	CASSLAQRAYNEQFF	TGTGCCAGCAGCTTAGCCCAGCGGGCTTACAATGAGCAGTTCTTC
-	TRBV4-3	-	TRBJ1-4	CASSQDPGENEKLFF	TGCGCCAGCAGCCAAGATCCGGGGGAGAATGAAAAACTGTTTTTT
-	TRBV27	TRBD1	TRBJ1-6	CASSLDRGGSPLHF	TGTGCCAGCAGCTTGGACAGGGGAGGATCACCCCTCCACTTT
many	TRBV29-1	-	TRBJ2-1	CSVGGGSYNEQFF	TGCAGCGTTGGTGGCGGTTCCTACAATGAGCAGTTCTTC
many	TRBV12-3/TRBV12-4	TRBD2	TRBJ2-2	CASSPTSGVGELFF	TGTGCCAGCAGCCCGACTAGCGGGGTCGGGGAGCTGTTTTTT
-	TRBV7-2	-	TRBJ2-7	CASSLEAPREQYF	TGTGCCAGCAGCTTAGAAGCACCCAGGGAGCAGTACTTC
-	TRBV5-1	-	TRBJ1-1	CASSLDPLEAFF	TGCGCCAGCAGCCTTGACCCCTTAGAAGCTTTCTTT
few	TRBV6-6	-	TRBJ1-6	CASSYPREINNSPLHF	TGTGCCAGCAGTTACCCGCGAGAGATAAATAATTCACCCCTCCACTTT